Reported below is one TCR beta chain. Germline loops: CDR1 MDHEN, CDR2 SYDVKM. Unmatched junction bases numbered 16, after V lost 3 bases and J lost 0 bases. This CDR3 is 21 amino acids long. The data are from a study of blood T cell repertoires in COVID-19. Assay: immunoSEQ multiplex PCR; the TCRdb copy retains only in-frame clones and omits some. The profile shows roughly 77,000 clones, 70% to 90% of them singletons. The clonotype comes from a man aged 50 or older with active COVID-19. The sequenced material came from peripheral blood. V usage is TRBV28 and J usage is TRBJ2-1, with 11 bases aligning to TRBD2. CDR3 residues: CASSLYRGGTSGLPSYNEQFF. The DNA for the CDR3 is TGTGCCAGCAGTTTGTACAGAGGGGGGACTAGCGGACTTCCCTCCTACAATGAGCAGTTCTTC.